This is a list of T cell receptor beta chains from one sample in a study of cytomegalovirus exposure and HLA in healthy donors. Using immunoSEQ multiplex PCR, the repertoire was profiled, and TCRdb retains in-frame clones only, with some absent. This table holds some 190,000 clones, around 76% found once. The sample consisted of PBMCs. The source of these receptors is a woman in her twenties or thirties in good health and CMV-seropositive. The CDR3 runs from the conserved cysteine through the conserved F or W. D genes are given only for firm matches. Size values are once, few and many counts, or a class for expanded clones, and some rows have none.

V gene,CDR3 length,J gene,clone size,D gene,CDR3 protein,CDR3 DNA
TRBV19,16,TRBJ2-5,NA,TRBD2,CASDTGGGGDSETQYF,TGTGCCAGCGATACGGGGGGCGGGGGGGATTCGGAGACCCAGTACTTC
TRBV2,13,TRBJ2-7,NA,NA,CASRADGNYEQYF,TGTGCCAGCAGAGCGGACGGAAACTACGAGCAGTACTTC
TRBV7-8,15,TRBJ2-2,NA,TRBD2,CASGGEGANTGELFF,TGTGCCAGCGGAGGGGAGGGTGCGAACACCGGGGAGCTGTTTTTT
TRBV9,14,TRBJ2-7,NA,NA,CASSVGASSYEQYF,TGTGCCAGCAGCGTAGGGGCAAGCTCCTACGAGCAGTACTTC
TRBV7-2,16,TRBJ2-2,NA,NA,CASSLTRGGYTGELFF,TGTGCCAGCAGCTTAACCAGGGGAGGGTACACCGGGGAGCTGTTTTTT
TRBV6-1,13,TRBJ2-7,NA,TRBD1,CASSEGQRYEQYF,TGTGCCAGCAGTGAGGGACAGCGGTACGAGCAGTACTTC
TRBV5-1,16,TRBJ2-7,NA,TRBD1,CASSFQTGQLIYEQYF,TGCGCCAGCAGCTTCCAGACGGGACAGCTGATTTACGAGCAGTACTTC
TRBV28,14,TRBJ1-2,NA,NA,CASSLKLDGYGYTF,TGTGCCAGCAGTTTAAAGCTCGACGGGTATGGCTACACCTTC
TRBV28,16,TRBJ1-2,NA,TRBD1,CASSGTGGVVFYGYTF,TGTGCCAGCAGCGGGACAGGGGGCGTCGTTTTCTATGGCTACACCTTC
TRBV7-8,17,TRBJ1-5,NA,NA,CASSLARRQASNQPQHF,TGTGCCAGCAGCTTAGCGCGGAGGCAGGCTAGCAATCAGCCCCAGCATTTT
TRBV29-1,11,TRBJ2-1,few,NA,CSVERQHEQFF,TGCAGCGTTGAAAGACAGCATGAGCAGTTCTTC
TRBV28,16,TRBJ1-3,NA,TRBD1,CASTSPGQGSGNTIYF,TGTGCCAGCACCTCCCCGGGACAGGGCTCTGGAAACACCATATATTTT
TRBV28,17,TRBJ1-5,few,TRBD1,CASSQSSTGALNQPQHF,TGTGCCAGCAGTCAATCTTCGACAGGGGCGCTTAATCAGCCCCAGCATTTT
TRBV6-1,11,TRBJ2-5,NA,NA,CASSPIETQYF,TGTGCCAGCAGTCCCATAGAGACCCAGTACTTC
TRBV27,12,TRBJ2-7,once,NA,CANPGHNYEQYF,TGTGCCAACCCGGGACATAACTACGAGCAGTACTTC
TRBV5-1,16,TRBJ2-1,NA,TRBD2,CASSSPSGGAYNEQFF,TGCGCCAGCAGCTCACCTAGCGGGGGGGCCTACAATGAGCAGTTCTTC
TRBV9,12,TRBJ2-3,few,NA,CASSPAPGTQYF,TGTGCCAGCAGCCCCGCCCCGGGTACGCAGTATTTT
TRBV27,15,TRBJ2-3,NA,TRBD1,CASSSRDRSTDTQYF,TGTGCCAGCAGTTCCCGGGACAGAAGTACGGATACGCAGTATTTT